This T cell receptor beta chain originates from a study of sequential checkpoint blockade in melanoma. Germline V gene sequence: CDR1 SGHDT, CDR2 YYEEEE. After removal of 3 bases from V and 5 bases from J, the junction contained 5 bases not matched to a gene. The CDR3 has 14 amino acids. Treatment of the sample: randomized to nivolumab then ipilimumab (arm A) or the reverse (arm B). Patients had received no earlier DNA-damaging chemotherapy. Live CD3+CD8+ CD19− CD56− cells were sorted from PBMCs. Method: immunoSEQ multiplex PCR; TCRdb's copy keeps in-frame clones and lacks some. The data hold under 45,000 clones, with about four fifths observed a single time. In this sample, this clone turned up once.

The chain employs TRBV5-6 and TRBJ2-7; 10 bases agree with TRBD1. The sequence was obtained from a human donor with melanoma. The material was CD8+ T cells sorted from blood (inferred from file names), obtained from a patient given nivolumab and ipilimumab in sequence. CDR3 residues: CASSSGTGVHEQYF. The CDR3 region has the DNA TGTGCCAGCAGCTCCGGGACAGGGGTCCACGAGCAGTACTTC.